The next 11 T cell receptor beta chains were all read from a single sample in a study of blood T cell repertoires in COVID-19. Profiling relied on immunoSEQ multiplex PCR, and the TCRdb table lists in-frame clones only, not all of them. There are hundreds of thousands of clones in the sample; 75% to 85% occur only once, and approximately 7.9% lies in the top ten. Source material: peripheral blood. The source of these receptors is a human donor in a cohort sampled during active COVID-19.

This clone showed up many times. The V gene is TRBV2, the J gene TRBJ2-2; D not resolved. The CDR3 extends over 12 amino acids. The V gene's germline CDR1 is SNHLY and CDR2 FYNNEI. Trimming shortened V by 8 bases and J by 4 bases, and 8 bases separated the two germline ends. CDR3 residues: CASSSSTGELFF. The CDR3 bases are TGTGCCAGCTCGTCTAGCACCGGGGAGCTGTTTTTT.

The DNA of the CDR3 is TGTGCCAGCAGCTTAGTAGGACCTAGTGGAGGGCGCACAGATACGCAGTATTTT. Translation gives CASSLVGPSGGRTDTQYF. The rearrangement uses TRBV13 and TRBJ2-3, with D possibly being TRBD2 (6 bases). Between the trimmed V and J ends, which lost 1 base and 1 base, there was a span of 18 bases. This CDR3 is built from 18 residues. In germline, CDR1 is PRHDT, CDR2 FYEKMQ (reference sequence).

This chain links TRBV18 with TRBJ2-2; D gene ambiguous. The ends were cut back, 3 bases at V and 0 bases at J, with 11 bases in the middle. Looked up from germline, CDR1 is KGHSH and CDR2 is LQKENI. There are 16 residues in the CDR3. The CDR3 coding sequence is TGTGCCAGCTCACCGCTCCAGGTAGCGAACACCGGGGAGCTGTTTTTT. This encodes CASSPLQVANTGELFF.

V gene TRBV7-2 combines with J gene TRBJ1-4; perhaps TRBD1 as D (5 bases). V dropped 4 bases and J dropped 8 bases, with 29 bases sitting between them. CDR3 length: 19 amino acids. Germline CDR1 is SGHTA and CDR2 is FQGNSA. The CDR3 region has the DNA TGTGCCAGCAGCTCCCCGGGGGGGAGGGGTCAGTCCTGGGACGAAAAACTGTTTTTT. This sequence encodes CASSSPGGRGQSWDEKLFF.

The CDR3 sequence is CASSRRGGYTF. CDR3 coding DNA: TGTGCCAGCAGTCGAAGGGGTGGCTACACCTTC. J is TRBJ1-2 and V is TRBV28; possible D gene TRBD1, 5 bases. The germline V gene encodes CDR1 MDHEN and CDR2 SYDVKM. This CDR3 is 11 amino acids long. V dropped 5 bases and J dropped 7 bases, with 8 bases sitting between them.

The chain employs TRBV5-1 and TRBJ2-3, with TRBD2 matching 8 bases. Per the germline V gene, CDR1 is SGHRS and CDR2 is YFSETQ. The J segment lost 5 bases and the V segment lost 6 bases, leaving 14 bases of the junction unmatched. The CDR3 contains 16 residues. The CDR3 sequence is CASTELAGIGEDTQYF. The CDR3 DNA sequence: TGCGCCAGCACGGAATTAGCGGGGATTGGGGAAGATACGCAGTATTTT. The full variable domain, with the rest looked up from reference TRBV5-1 and TRBJ2-3, is KAGVTQTPRYLIKTRGQQVTLSCSPISGHRSVSWYQQTPGQGLQFLFEYFSETQRNKGNFPGRFSGRQFSNSRSEMNVSTLELGDSALYLCASTELAGIGEDTQYFGPGTRLTVL.

The V gene is TRBV25-1, the J gene TRBJ2-5, with TRBD1 matching 7 bases. The CDR3 consists of 16 residues. Trimming at V came to 4 bases and at J to 1 base, leaving 9 bases not matched to a gene. Looked up from germline, CDR1 is MGHDK and CDR2 is SYGVNS. The CDR3 DNA is TGTGCCAGCAGTGGCCTCACAGGGGCGAGCCAAGAGACCCAGTACTTC. The encoded protein is CASSGLTGASQETQYF.

The chain links TRBV27 to TRBJ2-7; 7 bases are a match to TRBD1. The CDR3 extends over 13 amino acids. V shed 6 bases, J shed 5 bases, and the junction held 7 bases outside the gene matches. Germline V lookup: CDR1 MNHEY, CDR2 SMNVEV (reference sequence). CDR3 protein: CASSQTGLNEQYF. The CDR3 nucleotides are TGTGCCAGCAGCCAGACAGGGTTGAACGAGCAGTACTTC.

The chain combines TRBV29-1 with TRBJ2-3, with TRBD2 matching over 7 bases. CDR3 length equals 14 residues. From germline, CDR1 is SQVTM and CDR2 ANQGSEA. The V gene end was trimmed by 4 bases and the J gene end by 2 bases; junction bases not matched to a gene: 6. CDR3 sequence reads: CSVVPGGSTDTQYF. DNA for the CDR3: TGCAGCGTTGTACCCGGGGGGTCCACAGATACGCAGTATTTT.

The CDR3 spells CASSGGRGNMNTEAFF. The CDR3 bases are TGTGCCAGCAGCGGGGGCCGCGGAAACATGAACACTGAAGCTTTCTTT. This sequence joins TRBV5-8 and TRBJ1-1; D is possibly TRBD1 (6 bases). V dropped 4 bases and J dropped 0 bases, with 16 bases sitting between them. The CDR3 runs to 16 residues. Germline CDR1 SGHTS, CDR2 YDEGEE. Complete variable domain (other parts from reference TRBV5-8 and TRBJ1-1): EAGVTQSPTHLIKTRGQQATLRCSPISGHTSVYWYQQALGLGLQFLLWYDEGEERNRGNFPPRFSGRQFPNYSSELNVNALELEDSALYLCASSGGRGNMNTEAFFGQGTRLTVV.

This sequence joins TRBV24-1 and TRBJ1-2; no clear D gene. Between the trimmed V and J ends, which lost 4 bases and 5 bases, there was a span of 10 bases. Germline V lookup: CDR1 KGHDR, CDR2 SFDVKD. The CDR3 consists of 13 residues. The CDR3 DNA sequence: TGTGCCACCAGTGAATCAGGCGGGTATGGCTACACCTTC. Translating gives CATSESGGYGYTF.